Listed here is a single T cell receptor (beta chain). No antigen is known for it. Sequencing of the DNA from cultured CD4+ T cells was carried out with the Oncomine TCR Beta short-read assay. From the PCR reads, TCRdb called clonotypes with MiXCR, one entry per CDR3 protein. The data show 15,000 to 20,000 distinct CDR3 sequences, about two thirds seen once. This record belongs to a study of vaccination and CD4 T cells after COVID-19. On the study more broadly: Overlapping spike peptides from SARS-CoV-2, HCoV-NL63, HCoV-OC43 and HCoV-229E served to stimulate the cells. Control cultures received a CEFX pool, an HIV-1 Nef pool, or no peptide. The study, taken as a whole, reports: Post-vaccination reactive clonotypes (median approximately 38) did not differ significantly from post-infection (about 21).

The germline CDR1 and CDR2 sequences are MRHNA and SNTAGT. The V gene end was trimmed by 7 bases and the J gene end by 3 bases; junction bases not matched to a gene: 7. The CDR3 is 14 amino acids. Treatment described: approximately 11-day PBMC culture with coronavirus spike peptide pools or control peptides (ViraFEST assay). Days 3 and 7 were when half the medium was replaced with fresh IL-2 medium. The chain couples TRBV6-4 to TRBJ2-5; 8 nucleotides align to TRBD2. This clonotype originated in a human donor who had recovered from COVID-19. Sample: CD4+ T cells from blood, cultured in vitro. The CDR3 DNA follows: TGTGCCAGCACCGGCGGGAGGTCTGAAGAGACCCAGTACTTC. Its translation is CASTGGRSEETQYF.